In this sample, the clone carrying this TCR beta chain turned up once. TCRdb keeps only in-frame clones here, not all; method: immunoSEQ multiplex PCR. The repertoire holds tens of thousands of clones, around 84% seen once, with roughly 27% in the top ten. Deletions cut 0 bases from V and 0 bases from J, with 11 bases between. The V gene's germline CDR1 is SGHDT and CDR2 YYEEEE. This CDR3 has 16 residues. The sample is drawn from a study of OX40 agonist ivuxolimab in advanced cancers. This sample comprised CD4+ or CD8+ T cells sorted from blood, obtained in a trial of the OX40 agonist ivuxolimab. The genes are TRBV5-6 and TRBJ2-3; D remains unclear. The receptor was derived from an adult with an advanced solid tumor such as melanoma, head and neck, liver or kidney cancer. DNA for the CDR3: TGTGCCAGCAGCTTGGAGGGTTTTCCTAGCACAGATACGCAGTATTTT. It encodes CASSLEGFPSTDTQYF.